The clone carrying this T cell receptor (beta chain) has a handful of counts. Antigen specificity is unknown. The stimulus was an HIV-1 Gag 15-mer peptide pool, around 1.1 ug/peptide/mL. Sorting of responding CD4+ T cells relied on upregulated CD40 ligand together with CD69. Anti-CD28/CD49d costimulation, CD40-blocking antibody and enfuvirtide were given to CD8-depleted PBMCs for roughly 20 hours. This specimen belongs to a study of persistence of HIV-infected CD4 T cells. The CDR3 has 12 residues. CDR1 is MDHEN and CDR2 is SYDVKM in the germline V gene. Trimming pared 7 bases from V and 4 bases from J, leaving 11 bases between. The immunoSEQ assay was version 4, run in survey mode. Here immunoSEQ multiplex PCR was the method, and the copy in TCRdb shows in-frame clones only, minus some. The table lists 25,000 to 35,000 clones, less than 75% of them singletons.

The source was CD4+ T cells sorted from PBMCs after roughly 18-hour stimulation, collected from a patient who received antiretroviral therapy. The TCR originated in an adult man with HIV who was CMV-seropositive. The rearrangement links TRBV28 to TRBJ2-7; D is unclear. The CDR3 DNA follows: TGTGCCAGCAACAATAGGGCTTACGAGCAGTACTTC. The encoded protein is CASNNRAYEQYF.